The 3 T cell receptor beta chains listed next were all sequenced from one sample in a study of control samples from healthy donors and cancer patients. Sequencing was performed with immunoSEQ multiplex PCR; in TCRdb, only in-frame clones are kept and a portion is missing. Counted here are roughly 120,000 clones, roughly 90% occurring once; the ten biggest clones make up 7.8%. Sequencing was carried out using blood. The receptor set was obtained from a woman under 30 in good health.

The chain employs TRBV5-6 and TRBJ2-5; D tentatively fits TRBD1 or TRBD2 (7 bases each). Per the germline V gene, CDR1 is SGHDT and CDR2 is YYEEEE. With 0 bases removed from V and 5 bases from J, the gap between germline ends came to 11 bases. The CDR3 loop spans 14 amino acids. The CDR3 spells CASSLDRGGETQYF. In DNA, the CDR3 is TGTGCCAGCAGCTTGGACAGGGGAGGGGAGACCCAGTACTTC.

This chain uses TRBV7-6 with TRBJ1-3, with D unclear. The V and J ends lost 2 bases and 0 bases respectively, with 23 bases between them. The CDR3 extends over 20 amino acids. Germline values: CDR1 SGHVS, CDR2 FNYEAQ. CDR3 protein: CASSLKLVAGAKNSGNTIYF. The DNA of the CDR3 is TGTGCCAGCAGCTTAAAGCTTGTGGCAGGCGCTAAGAACTCTGGAAACACCATATATTTT.

The CDR3 is CASSLGGHYYEQYF. CDR3 sequence (DNA): TGTGCCAGCAGCTTGGGGGGACACTATTACGAGCAGTACTTC. The rearrangement uses TRBV7-9 and TRBJ2-7; D may correspond to TRBD1 or TRBD2 (6 bases each). V lost 3 bases, J lost 4 bases, and 13 bases lay in between. The CDR3 runs to 14 residues. Germline V gene sequence: CDR1 SEHNR, CDR2 FQNEAQ (reference sequence). Based on the CDR3 plus reference TRBV7-9 and TRBJ2-7, the full variable domain is DTGVSQNPRHKITKRGQNVTFRCDPISEHNRLYWYRQTLGQGPEFLTYFQNEAQLEKSRLLSDRFSAERPKGSFSTLEIQRTEQGDSAMYLCASSLGGHYYEQYFGPGTRLTVT.